These T cell receptor beta chains were read from a single sample in a study of T cell responses to AZD1222 COVID-19 vaccine. TCRdb's copy holds only in-frame clones and misses some; the assay was immunoSEQ multiplex PCR. Here the sample spans approximately 140,000 clones, roughly 90% being singletons. Sequencing used peripheral blood, obtained 28 days after the second AZD1222 dose. These receptors were obtained from an adult who received the AZD1222 COVID-19 vaccine. Each CDR3 is given with its conserved first and last residue. The D gene is left open where the match is weak. Size values are once, few and many counts, or a class for expanded clones, and some rows have none.

abundance: -
v_gene: TRBV7-9
d_gene: -
j_gene: TRBJ2-5
CDR3nt: TGTGCCAGCAGCTTAGTGGGGGGTCAACTAGAGACCCAGTACTTC
CDR3aa: CASSLVGGQLETQYF

abundance: once
v_gene: TRBV6-5
d_gene: -
j_gene: TRBJ2-1
CDR3nt: TGTGCCAGCAGCGACAGATTCAATGAGCAGTTCTTC
CDR3aa: CASSDRFNEQFF

abundance: -
v_gene: TRBV11-2
d_gene: TRBD1
j_gene: TRBJ2-1
CDR3nt: TGTGCCAGCAGCATCCCAGGGGGCCGGGATGAGCAGTTCTTC
CDR3aa: CASSIPGGRDEQFF

abundance: -
v_gene: TRBV29-1
d_gene: -
j_gene: TRBJ1-1
CDR3nt: TGCAGCGCCCAAGGGGGGGGGACTGAAGCTTTCTTT
CDR3aa: CSAQGGGTEAFF

abundance: -
v_gene: TRBV19
d_gene: -
j_gene: TRBJ2-2
CDR3nt: TGTGCCAGTAGTATAGGACAGTACACCGGGGAGCTGTTTTTT
CDR3aa: CASSIGQYTGELFF

abundance: few
v_gene: TRBV3-1/TRBV3-2
d_gene: -
j_gene: TRBJ1-1
CDR3nt: TGTGCCAGCAGCCAAGGCCGGTTAGATGCTGGTGAAGCTTTCTTT
CDR3aa: CASSQGRLDAGEAFF

abundance: -
v_gene: TRBV7-2
d_gene: -
j_gene: TRBJ1-5
CDR3nt: TGTGCCAGCAGTCGAATGCGGAGTCAGCCCCAGCATTTT
CDR3aa: CASSRMRSQPQHF

abundance: -
v_gene: TRBV7-3
d_gene: -
j_gene: TRBJ2-6
CDR3nt: TGTGCCAGCAGCGCCTCAGGGGTGGGGAGCTTAGGGGCCAACGTCCTGACTTTC
CDR3aa: CASSASGVGSLGANVLTF

abundance: -
v_gene: TRBV28
d_gene: -
j_gene: TRBJ2-2
CDR3nt: TGTGCCAGCAGTCCTTCGTACAGGGACGCCGGGGAGCTGTTTTTT
CDR3aa: CASSPSYRDAGELFF

abundance: -
v_gene: TRBV14
d_gene: -
j_gene: TRBJ1-3
CDR3nt: TGTGCCAGCAGCCCGAGGGGAAACACCATATATTTT
CDR3aa: CASSPRGNTIYF

abundance: -
v_gene: TRBV4-2
d_gene: -
j_gene: TRBJ2-2
CDR3nt: TGTGCCAGCAGCCAAGATCAACCAGACACCGGGGAGCTGTTTTTT
CDR3aa: CASSQDQPDTGELFF

abundance: -
v_gene: TRBV6-1
d_gene: -
j_gene: TRBJ2-3
CDR3nt: TGTGCCAGCAGTGAATCGACAGGAATGGATACGCAGTATTTT
CDR3aa: CASSESTGMDTQYF

abundance: -
v_gene: TRBV28
d_gene: -
j_gene: TRBJ2-5
CDR3nt: TGTGCCAGCAGTTTATTTGCGGCCCAAGAGACCCAGTACTTC
CDR3aa: CASSLFAAQETQYF

abundance: -
v_gene: TRBV3-1/TRBV3-2
d_gene: -
j_gene: TRBJ2-7
CDR3nt: TGTGCCAGCAGCTTCGCCTACGAGCAGTACTTC
CDR3aa: CASSFAYEQYF

abundance: -
v_gene: TRBV3-1/TRBV3-2
d_gene: -
j_gene: TRBJ1-2
CDR3nt: TGTGCCAGCAGCAACGGACCTGGCTACACCTTC
CDR3aa: CASSNGPGYTF

abundance: -
v_gene: TRBV7-2
d_gene: -
j_gene: TRBJ1-1
CDR3nt: TGTGCCAGCAGCGCACAGCCCCAGGGTAGGGACACTGAAGCTTTCTTT
CDR3aa: CASSAQPQGRDTEAFF

abundance: -
v_gene: TRBV4-2
d_gene: TRBD1
j_gene: TRBJ1-5
CDR3nt: TGTGCCAGCAGCCAGATGGGACAGGGAGCTCAGCCCCAGCATTTT
CDR3aa: CASSQMGQGAQPQHF

abundance: -
v_gene: TRBV5-5
d_gene: -
j_gene: TRBJ1-5
CDR3nt: TGTGCCAGCAGCTTCGAGGTGGCTGGAAATAGCAATCAGCCCCAGCATTTT
CDR3aa: CASSFEVAGNSNQPQHF

abundance: -
v_gene: TRBV19
d_gene: TRBD1
j_gene: TRBJ1-5
CDR3nt: TGTGCCAGTAGCAGGGGACAGGACTTCCTCTCTAGCAATCAGCCCCAGCATTTT
CDR3aa: CASSRGQDFLSSNQPQHF

abundance: -
v_gene: TRBV7-2
d_gene: -
j_gene: TRBJ1-5
CDR3nt: TGTGCCAGCAGCCCAGGGTATAGCAATCAGCCCCAGCATTTT
CDR3aa: CASSPGYSNQPQHF

abundance: -
v_gene: TRBV15
d_gene: TRBD2
j_gene: TRBJ2-2
CDR3nt: TGTGCCACCTGGACTAGCGGGACCGGGGAGCTGTTTTTT
CDR3aa: CATWTSGTGELFF

abundance: -
v_gene: TRBV14
d_gene: -
j_gene: TRBJ2-2
CDR3nt: TGTGCCAGCAGCCAAGATCTGGGGACCGGGGAGCTGTTTTTT
CDR3aa: CASSQDLGTGELFF

abundance: -
v_gene: TRBV24-1
d_gene: TRBD1
j_gene: TRBJ2-3
CDR3nt: TGTGCCACCAGTGACCCGACAGGGGTGGCAGATACGCAGTATTTT
CDR3aa: CATSDPTGVADTQYF

abundance: -
v_gene: TRBV11-2
d_gene: -
j_gene: TRBJ2-7
CDR3nt: TGTGCCAGCAGCCTGGGGACCGGGTTCTCCTACGAGCAGTACTTC
CDR3aa: CASSLGTGFSYEQYF

abundance: -
v_gene: TRBV5-1
d_gene: TRBD1
j_gene: TRBJ1-2
CDR3nt: TGCGCCAGCAGCCCGGGACAGGGGGCCAATGGCTACACCTTC
CDR3aa: CASSPGQGANGYTF

abundance: -
v_gene: TRBV27
d_gene: -
j_gene: TRBJ1-5
CDR3nt: TGTGCCAGCAGCGATAGGGGCAATCAGCCCCAGCATTTT
CDR3aa: CASSDRGNQPQHF

abundance: -
v_gene: TRBV12-3/TRBV12-4
d_gene: -
j_gene: TRBJ1-1
CDR3nt: TGTGCCAGCAACTGGGGGCACACTGAAGCTTTCTTT
CDR3aa: CASNWGHTEAFF

abundance: -
v_gene: TRBV12-3/TRBV12-4
d_gene: -
j_gene: TRBJ1-2
CDR3nt: TGTGCCAGCAATCTATCCCCCTATGGCTACACCTTC
CDR3aa: CASNLSPYGYTF

abundance: once
v_gene: TRBV3-1/TRBV3-2
d_gene: -
j_gene: TRBJ2-6
CDR3nt: TGTGCCAGCAGCCGAACTGGGGCCAACGTCCTGACTTTC
CDR3aa: CASSRTGANVLTF

abundance: -
v_gene: TRBV2
d_gene: -
j_gene: TRBJ2-3
CDR3nt: TGTGCCAGCAGGGCGAGGCGGAACACAGATACGCAGTATTTT
CDR3aa: CASRARRNTDTQYF

abundance: -
v_gene: TRBV3-1/TRBV3-2
d_gene: TRBD2
j_gene: TRBJ2-1
CDR3nt: TGTGCCAGCAGCCTCGGACTAGCGGAGACCATGGCGGGGCAGTTCTTC
CDR3aa: CASSLGLAETMAGQFF

abundance: -
v_gene: TRBV6-2/TRBV6-3
d_gene: TRBD1
j_gene: TRBJ1-1
CDR3nt: TGTGCCAGCAGTTCTACTGGACAGGCAGTTGAAGCTTTCTTT
CDR3aa: CASSSTGQAVEAFF

abundance: once
v_gene: TRBV9
d_gene: -
j_gene: TRBJ1-3
CDR3nt: TGTGCCAGCAGCGTTGACAGCGGAAACACCATATATTTT
CDR3aa: CASSVDSGNTIYF

abundance: -
v_gene: TRBV6-5
d_gene: -
j_gene: TRBJ2-5
CDR3nt: TGTGCCAGCAGTTCCTTCCGGGCCCGGGAGACCCAGTACTTC
CDR3aa: CASSSFRARETQYF

abundance: -
v_gene: TRBV6-5
d_gene: TRBD1
j_gene: TRBJ2-7
CDR3nt: TGTGCCAGCAGTACCGGGGACAGACCCTACGAGCAGTACTTC
CDR3aa: CASSTGDRPYEQYF

abundance: once
v_gene: TRBV6-5
d_gene: -
j_gene: TRBJ2-2
CDR3nt: TGTGCCAGCAGTTCTCCCGACCGGCCCGGGGAGCTGTTTTTT
CDR3aa: CASSSPDRPGELFF

abundance: -
v_gene: TRBV30
d_gene: TRBD1
j_gene: TRBJ1-6
CDR3nt: TGTGCCTGGGGGACAGGTGATAATTCACCCCTCCACTTT
CDR3aa: CAWGTGDNSPLHF

abundance: -
v_gene: TRBV24-1
d_gene: -
j_gene: TRBJ1-2
CDR3nt: TGTGCCACCAGTGATCCTAATCGATGGGGGGTCTATGGCTACACCTTC
CDR3aa: CATSDPNRWGVYGYTF

abundance: few
v_gene: TRBV2
d_gene: TRBD1
j_gene: TRBJ2-1
CDR3nt: TGTGCCAGCAGGGGACAGGCCCGAGGTGAGCAGTTCTTC
CDR3aa: CASRGQARGEQFF

abundance: -
v_gene: TRBV6-2/TRBV6-3
d_gene: -
j_gene: TRBJ1-5
CDR3nt: TGTGCCAGCAGTTACGTTGGGGGCGGCAATCAGCCCCAGCATTTT
CDR3aa: CASSYVGGGNQPQHF

abundance: -
v_gene: TRBV9
d_gene: -
j_gene: TRBJ2-5
CDR3nt: TGTGCCTACTCTACGAGGCCCAGACTTCAAGAGACCCAGTACTTC
CDR3aa: CAYSTRPRLQETQYF

abundance: once
v_gene: TRBV3-1/TRBV3-2
d_gene: TRBD2
j_gene: TRBJ2-2
CDR3nt: TGTGCCAGCAGCCAAGATCGACTAGCGGGGGGGAACGGGGAGCTGTTTTTT
CDR3aa: CASSQDRLAGGNGELFF

abundance: -
v_gene: TRBV14
d_gene: -
j_gene: TRBJ1-1
CDR3nt: TGTGCCAGCAGCCAAGATCCGCCCGTGAACACTGAAGCTTTCTTT
CDR3aa: CASSQDPPVNTEAFF

abundance: -
v_gene: TRBV11-2
d_gene: TRBD2
j_gene: TRBJ2-7
CDR3nt: TGTGCCAGCAGCCAGACTAGCGGGAGGACCTATTTCTACGAGCAGTACTTC
CDR3aa: CASSQTSGRTYFYEQYF

abundance: -
v_gene: TRBV14
d_gene: -
j_gene: TRBJ2-2
CDR3nt: TGTGCCAGCAGCGGCGGGGGCCCCGGGGAGCTGTTTTTT
CDR3aa: CASSGGGPGELFF

abundance: -
v_gene: TRBV29-1
d_gene: -
j_gene: TRBJ1-2
CDR3nt: TGCAGCCCTGACCTCGCGCAGGGGATCTATGGCTACACCTTC
CDR3aa: CSPDLAQGIYGYTF

abundance: -
v_gene: TRBV18
d_gene: -
j_gene: TRBJ2-5
CDR3nt: TGTGCCAGCTCACCACGGACAGTGGGGTCAGGAGAGACCCAGTACTTC
CDR3aa: CASSPRTVGSGETQYF

abundance: -
v_gene: TRBV7-2
d_gene: TRBD1
j_gene: TRBJ1-5
CDR3nt: TGTGCCAGCAGCCGGGACAGAAATCAGCCCCAGCATTTT
CDR3aa: CASSRDRNQPQHF

abundance: -
v_gene: TRBV6-6
d_gene: -
j_gene: TRBJ1-3
CDR3nt: TGTGCCAGCAGTTACTCGCCACCTGGAAACACCATATATTTT
CDR3aa: CASSYSPPGNTIYF

abundance: -
v_gene: TRBV20-1
d_gene: -
j_gene: TRBJ2-3
CDR3nt: TGCAGTGCTAGTGAGGGGGGCACAGATACGCAGTATTTT
CDR3aa: CSASEGGTDTQYF

abundance: once
v_gene: TRBV30
d_gene: -
j_gene: TRBJ2-1
CDR3nt: TGTGCCTGGGATGCCTACAATGAGCAGTTCTTC
CDR3aa: CAWDAYNEQFF

abundance: -
v_gene: TRBV2
d_gene: TRBD1
j_gene: TRBJ1-6
CDR3nt: TGTGCCAGGACCCCCGGGACAGAAAATTCACCCCTCCACTTT
CDR3aa: CARTPGTENSPLHF

abundance: -
v_gene: TRBV20-1
d_gene: -
j_gene: TRBJ1-2
CDR3nt: TGCAGTGCTCCTTCTGGCTACACCTTC
CDR3aa: CSAPSGYTF

abundance: -
v_gene: TRBV11-2
d_gene: TRBD1
j_gene: TRBJ1-6
CDR3nt: TGTGCCAGCAGCCTCGGGACAGTGAATTCACCCCTCCACTTT
CDR3aa: CASSLGTVNSPLHF

abundance: -
v_gene: TRBV19
d_gene: TRBD1
j_gene: TRBJ1-6
CDR3nt: TGTGCCAGTAGTACTCGGGACAGGGGGAGGGTTTCACCCCTCCACTTT
CDR3aa: CASSTRDRGRVSPLHF

abundance: once
v_gene: TRBV18
d_gene: -
j_gene: TRBJ1-2
CDR3nt: TGTGCCAGCTCACCACGGGGTATCGCCTATGGCTACACCTTC
CDR3aa: CASSPRGIAYGYTF

abundance: -
v_gene: TRBV6-2/TRBV6-3
d_gene: TRBD1
j_gene: TRBJ2-2
CDR3nt: TGTGCCAGCAGTTCCCCAAAAAAGACAGGGCGGGTCACCGGGGAGCTGTTTTTT
CDR3aa: CASSSPKKTGRVTGELFF